This TCR beta chain was retrieved from a study of human T cells and chemical hapten exposure. General study results and limits: The immune response of these alopecia patients might not match healthy individuals'. Patch test score was positively correlated with the counts of TCRs that had expanded at PT1.

Germline V gene lookup returns CDR1 SGHRS and CDR2 YFSETQ. The germline V and J ends were trimmed by 0 bases and 5 bases, with 13 bases remaining between them. This CDR3 contains 15 residues. TCRdb called the RACE reads again in MiXCR, with one record for every CDR3 protein. This sample has some 89,000 distinct CDR3 sequences, with 25% to 35% found just once. As for time point: patch test 3, about 24 weeks after DPC sensitization. Treatment meaning: therapeutic diphenylcyclopropenone sensitization with weekly scalp DPC. People who gave samples had alopecia, were 18 to 70 years old, and were suitable for DPC. This clonotype was seen more than once but under ten times. The antigen is unknown.

The TCR comes from a man aged 40-50 years with alopecia areata. Some clones in this sample may be carry-over from other donors' samples. V usage is TRBV5-1 and J usage is TRBJ2-3, with a possible D match to TRBD1 (5 bases). The sequenced sample was whole blood, obtained in connection with sensitization to the hapten diphenylcyclopropenone (DPC). The CDR3 nucleotides are TGCGCCAGCAGCTTGGATGGGCAGGGAATAGATACGCAGTATTTT. Its protein product is CASSLDGQGIDTQYF. The full variable domain, rest sourced from reference TRBV5-1 and TRBJ2-3, is KAGVTQTPRYLIKTRGQQVTLSCSPISGHRSVSWYQQTPGQGLQFLFEYFSETQRNKGNFPGRFSGRQFSNSRSEMNVSTLELGDSALYLCASSLDGQGIDTQYFGPGTRLTVL.